The 25 T cell receptor beta chains reported below all come from one sample, sequenced in a study of OX40 agonist ivuxolimab in advanced cancers. The data were produced by immunoSEQ multiplex PCR, yet TCRdb's version contains in-frame clones alone and is incomplete. Of tens of thousands of clones in the sample, over 80% are singletons; the top ten hold over 0.55%. Specimen: CD4+ or CD8+ T cells sorted from blood, collected in a trial of the OX40 agonist ivuxolimab. The receptor source for this set is an adult with an advanced solid tumor such as melanoma, head and neck, liver or kidney cancer.

V gene TRBV10-1 combines with J gene TRBJ1-5; D is ambiguous. Germline CDR1 is WNHNN and CDR2 is SYGVQD (reference sequence). V lost 8 bases, J lost 5 bases, and 7 bases lay in between. The CDR3 totals 11 residues. The DNA of the CDR3 is TGCGCCAGCCTGTGTGATCAGCCCCAGCATTTT. It encodes CASLCDQPQHF.

The chain employs TRBV6-6 and TRBJ1-1; D call uncertain. This CDR3 has 12 amino acids. Germline CDR1 reads MNHNY; CDR2 reads SVGAGI (reference sequence). Trimming pared 6 bases from V and 8 bases from J, leaving 13 bases between. The CDR3 here is CASRTAAPEAFF. CDR3 nucleotides: TGTGCCAGCAGAACAGCCGCCCCCGAAGCTTTCTTT.

This rearrangement joins TRBV15 to TRBJ1-2, with unresolved D. The germline V gene encodes CDR1 LNHNV and CDR2 YYDKDF (reference sequence). The V and J ends lost 6 bases and 2 bases respectively, with 10 bases between them. CDR3 length: 13 amino acids. Written as DNA, the CDR3 is TGTGCCACCAGTGAGGGAGAAAACTATGGCTACACCTTC. The encoded protein is CATSEGENYGYTF.

The gene calls are TRBV6-5 and TRBJ1-2; no firm D call. Germline V lookup: CDR1 MNHEY, CDR2 SVGAGI. The length of the CDR3 is 11 residues. V lost 6 bases, J lost 4 bases, and 6 bases lay in between. The DNA for the CDR3 is TGTGCCAGCAGCTCGGCCTATGGCTACACCTTC. It specifies CASSSAYGYTF.

The chain joins TRBV5-4 to TRBJ2-1, with D perhaps given as TRBD1 or TRBD2 (5 bases each). Germline values: CDR1 SGHNT, CDR2 YYREEE (reference sequence). V was shortened by 0 bases and J by 3 bases, with 13 bases between the two germline ends. This CDR3 is built from 16 residues. The CDR3: CASSLALLGVYNEQFF. In DNA, the CDR3 is TGTGCCAGCAGCTTGGCCCTTTTGGGGGTCTACAATGAGCAGTTCTTC.

V gene TRBV19 combines with J gene TRBJ2-5; no reliable D call. CDR3 length: 14 residues. V was cut by 3 bases and J by 2 bases, with 10 bases left in between. Germline CDR1 is LNHDA and CDR2 is SQIVND (reference sequence). The CDR3 DNA reads as TGTGCCAGTAGTATCATTCTAGAACAAGAGACCCAGTACTTC. Translating gives CASSIILEQETQYF. Full variable domain (missing parts from reference TRBV19 and TRBJ2-5): DGGITQSPKYLFRKEGQNVTLSCEQNLNHDAMYWYRQDPGQGLRLIYYSQIVNDFQKGDIAEGYSVSREKKESFPLTVTSAQKNPTAFYLCASSIILEQETQYFGPGTRLLVL.

The CDR3 is CASSKTRTDPREQYF. CDR3 DNA: TGTGCCAGCAGCAAAACAAGGACAGACCCTCGGGAGCAGTACTTC. The chain links TRBV6-6 to TRBJ2-7, with a weak D call TRBD1 (6 bases). Germline CDR1 and CDR2: MNHNY and SVGAGI (reference sequence). CDR3 size: 15 residues. With 6 bases removed from V and 7 bases from J, the gap between germline ends came to 22 bases.

This clone was seen a single time. The chain is built from TRBV25-1 and TRBJ2-3; no definite D call. The CDR3 loop spans 15 amino acids. From germline, CDR1 is MGHDK and CDR2 SYGVNS. Trimming took off 7 bases at V and 4 bases at J, with 18 bases between the two ends. The CDR3 here is CASNRGSMGSDTQYF. In DNA, the CDR3 is TGTGCCAGCAACCGAGGCTCGATGGGGTCAGATACGCAGTATTTT.

This clone was seen a few times. The rearrangement joins TRBV7-9 to TRBJ2-7; 7 bases match TRBD1. The junction had 5 bases not matched to a gene; V was cut back by 1 base and J by 5 bases. Germline values: CDR1 SEHNR, CDR2 FQNEAQ (reference sequence). This CDR3 region has 14 residues. CDR3 amino acids: CASSLVGQANEQYF. In DNA, the CDR3 is TGTGCCAGCAGCTTAGTAGGACAGGCAAACGAGCAGTACTTC.

The table lists this clone with a count of one. The V call is TRBV2, the J call TRBJ2-7; TRBD1 might be the D (5 bases). There are 14 residues in the CDR3. V lost 7 bases and J 4 bases, leaving 17 bases between the germline ends. Germline V gene lookup returns CDR1 SNHLY and CDR2 FYNNEI. CDR3 region: CASMRRAPPYEQYF. The CDR3 DNA sequence: TGTGCCAGCATGCGCAGGGCCCCTCCTTACGAGCAGTACTTC. The full variable domain, its missing parts supplied by reference TRBV2 and TRBJ2-7, is EPEVTQTPSHQVTQMGQEVILRCVPISNHLYFYWYRQILGQKVEFLVSFYNNEISEKSEIFDDQFSVERPDGSNFTLKIRSTKLEDSAMYFCASMRRAPPYEQYFGPGTRLTVT.

The chain is built from TRBV2 and TRBJ2-5; 7 nucleotides line up with TRBD2. J lost 4 bases, V lost 4 bases, and 0 bases had no gene match. CDR1 is SNHLY and CDR2 is FYNNEI in the germline V gene. The CDR3 extends over 12 amino acids. CDR3 amino acids: CASSGGGETQYF. DNA of the CDR3: TGTGCCAGCAGTGGCGGGGGAGAGACCCAGTACTTC.

The chain has TRBV5-4 and TRBJ1-3; D remains unclear. Trimming stripped 1 base from V and 2 bases from J, with 7 bases between. Germline CDR1 is SGHNT and CDR2 is YYREEE (reference sequence). CDR3 length: 14 amino acids. CDR3 amino acids: CASSLLPAGNTIYF. CDR3 nucleotides: TGTGCCAGCAGCTTGTTGCCGGCTGGAAACACCATATATTTT. Full variable domain (missing parts from reference TRBV5-4 and TRBJ1-3): ETGVTQSPTHLIKTRGQQVTLRCSSQSGHNTVSWYQQALGQGPQFIFQYYREEENGRGNFPPRFSGLQFPNYSSELNVNALELDDSALYLCASSLLPAGNTIYFGEGSWLTVV.

This clone has just one count. The chain has TRBV5-4 and TRBJ1-3; possible D gene TRBD1, 6 bases. This CDR3 has 14 amino acids. The germline CDR1 and CDR2 sequences are SGHNT and YYREEE (reference sequence). V lost 0 bases, J lost 6 bases, and 10 bases lay in between. The CDR3 sequence is CASSLDRVENTIYF. The CDR3 coding sequence is TGTGCCAGCAGCTTGGACAGGGTTGAAAACACCATATATTTT.

The rearrangement joins TRBV18 to TRBJ2-7; 7 bases align to TRBD1. Germline V gene data show CDR1 as KGHSH and CDR2 as LQKENI. V was pared by 0 bases and J by 4 bases, with 3 bases of the junction left unmatched. The CDR3 is made up of 14 amino acids. The CDR3 nucleotides read TGTGCCAGCTCACCACCGGGACAGCTTTACGAGCAGTACTTC. Protein product: CASSPPGQLYEQYF.

The chain has TRBV7-2 and TRBJ1-4; TRBD1 matches at 11 bases. From germline, CDR1 is SGHTA and CDR2 FQGNSA. Losses at the gene ends were 3 bases for V and 8 bases for J; bases not matched to a gene: 5. The CDR3 sequence is 15 residues long. This chain's CDR3 is CASSLDRGRWEKLFF. CDR3 nucleotide sequence: TGTGCCAGCAGCTTGGACAGGGGGCGTTGGGAAAAACTGTTTTTT. Full variable domain (missing parts from reference TRBV7-2 and TRBJ1-4): GAGVSQSPSNKVTEKGKDVELRCDPISGHTALYWYRQSLGQGLEFLIYFQGNSAPDKSGLPSDRFSAERTGGSVSTLTIQRTQQEDSAVYLCASSLDRGRWEKLFFGSGTQLSVL.

This chain joins TRBV7-9 and TRBJ2-5; D is ambiguous. CDR1 and CDR2 from the germline V gene are SEHNR and FQNEAQ (reference sequence). This CDR3 contains 14 residues. V lost 2 bases and J lost 7, with 14 bases in between. CDR3 DNA sequence: TGTGCCAGCAGCTTATGGGGAAATCGAGGGACCCAGTACTTC. As protein: CASSLWGNRGTQYF.

The V gene is TRBV4-1, the J gene TRBJ2-7; the match to TRBD2 covers 13 bases. The CDR3 totals 16 residues. The trim removed 2 bases at V and 4 bases at J, leaving 5 bases unmatched. Per germline, CDR1 MGHRA and CDR2 YSYEKL. CDR3 DNA sequence: TGCGCCAGCAGCCAAATTAGGACTAGCGGGAGTTACGAGCAGTACTTC. Amino acids: CASSQIRTSGSYEQYF.

This clone was observed a few times. The CDR3 loop is CSVESGMVDEQFF. The DNA for the CDR3 is TGCAGCGTTGAGAGCGGGATGGTTGATGAGCAGTTCTTC. V gene TRBV29-1 combines with J gene TRBJ2-1; 7 nucleotides agree with TRBD2. V was pared by 3 bases and J by 8 bases, with 7 bases of the junction left unmatched. The CDR3 loop spans 13 amino acids. CDR1 and CDR2 (germline): SQVTM, ANQGSEA.

The gene calls are TRBV5-6 and TRBJ1-5, with D possibly being TRBD1 (6 bases). V was trimmed by 6 bases and J by 7 bases, leaving 23 bases between them. The length of the CDR3 is 16 residues. Looked up from germline, CDR1 is SGHDT and CDR2 is YYEEEE. This CDR3 reads CASNRQDLSGEQPQHF. The CDR3, as DNA: TGTGCCAGCAACCGACAGGACCTTTCGGGGGAACAGCCCCAGCATTTT.

This chain joins TRBV18 and TRBJ2-3; 7 bases match TRBD1. After removal of 1 base from V and 3 bases from J, the junction contained 4 bases not matched to a gene. The length of the CDR3 is 15 residues. Germline V gives CDR1 KGHSH, CDR2 LQKENI. The CDR3: CASSPRTGETDTQYF. The CDR3 bases are TGTGCCAGCTCACCACGTACAGGGGAAACAGATACGCAGTATTTT.

The J gene is TRBJ1-5, the V gene TRBV5-5; D perhaps matches TRBD1 (6 bases). Germline CDR1 and CDR2: SGHKS and YYEKEE (reference sequence). V lost 4 bases and J 5 bases, leaving 13 bases between the germline ends. The CDR3 runs to 14 residues. CDR3 coding DNA: TGTGCCAGCAGCCTGGAGGGACAAGATCAGCCCCAGCATTTT. Its translation is CASSLEGQDQPQHF. Filled out from reference TRBV5-5 and TRBJ1-5, the complete variable domain reads DAGVTQSPTHLIKTRGQQVTLRCSPISGHKSVSWYQQVLGQGPQFIFQYYEKEERGRGNFPDRFSARQFPNYSSELNVNALLLGDSALYLCASSLEGQDQPQHFGDGTRLSIL.

This chain links TRBV6-1 with TRBJ1-1; D is undetermined. Germline CDR1 MNHNS, CDR2 SASEGT. V was clipped by 5 bases and J by 5 bases, with 12 bases between them. The CDR3 totals 13 residues. CDR3 coding DNA: TGTGCCAGCAGTCCCCGAGGCCAGACTGAAGCTTTCTTT. Its translation: CASSPRGQTEAFF.

The genes are TRBV2 and TRBJ2-7; TRBD2 might be the D (6 bases). The CDR3 has 18 amino acids. V lost 3 bases, J lost 4 bases, and 25 bases lay in between. Germline CDR1 SNHLY, CDR2 FYNNEI. The CDR3 is CASSEGGAFLTSLYEQYF. Here the CDR3 DNA reads TGTGCCAGCAGTGAGGGGGGTGCTTTCCTTACCTCTTTATACGAGCAGTACTTC.

The sample holds one count of this clone. The CDR3 loop is CASSYSQRGTTNEKLFF. Written as DNA, the CDR3 is TGTGCCAGTAGTTATTCCCAGAGGGGAACAACTAATGAAAAACTGTTTTTT. This rearrangement joins TRBV19 to TRBJ1-4, with TRBD1 as a possible D gene (5 bases). The CDR3 loop spans 17 amino acids. Germline V gives CDR1 LNHDA, CDR2 SQIVND (reference sequence). The V end was cut by 5 bases, the J end by 0 bases, with 16 bases between.

The chain has TRBV2 and TRBJ2-3; D may correspond to TRBD1 or TRBD2 (5 bases each). The CDR3 has 15 amino acids. V gave up 6 bases and J gave up 7 bases, with 20 bases separating them. The germline V gene encodes CDR1 SNHLY and CDR2 FYNNEI. This CDR3 reads CASSRGEQGIHTQYF. The CDR3 nucleotides read TGTGCCAGCAGCCGAGGGGAACAAGGGATCCATACGCAGTATTTT. Full variable domain (missing parts from reference TRBV2 and TRBJ2-3): EPEVTQTPSHQVTQMGQEVILRCVPISNHLYFYWYRQILGQKVEFLVSFYNNEISEKSEIFDDQFSVERPDGSNFTLKIRSTKLEDSAMYFCASSRGEQGIHTQYFGPGTRLTVL.